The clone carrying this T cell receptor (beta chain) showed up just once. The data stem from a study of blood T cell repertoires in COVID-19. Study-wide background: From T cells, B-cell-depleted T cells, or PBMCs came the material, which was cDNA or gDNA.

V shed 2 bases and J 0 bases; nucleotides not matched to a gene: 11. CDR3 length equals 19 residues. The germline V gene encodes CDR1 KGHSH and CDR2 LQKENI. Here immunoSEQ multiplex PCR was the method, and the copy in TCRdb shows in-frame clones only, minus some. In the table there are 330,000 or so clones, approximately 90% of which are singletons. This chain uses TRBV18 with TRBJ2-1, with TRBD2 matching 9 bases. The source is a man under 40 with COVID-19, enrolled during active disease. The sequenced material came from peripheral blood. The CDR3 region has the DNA TGTGCCAGCTCACCAGGATGGCTAGCGGGGATAAGCTCCTACAATGAGCAGTTCTTC. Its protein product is CASSPGWLAGISSYNEQFF.